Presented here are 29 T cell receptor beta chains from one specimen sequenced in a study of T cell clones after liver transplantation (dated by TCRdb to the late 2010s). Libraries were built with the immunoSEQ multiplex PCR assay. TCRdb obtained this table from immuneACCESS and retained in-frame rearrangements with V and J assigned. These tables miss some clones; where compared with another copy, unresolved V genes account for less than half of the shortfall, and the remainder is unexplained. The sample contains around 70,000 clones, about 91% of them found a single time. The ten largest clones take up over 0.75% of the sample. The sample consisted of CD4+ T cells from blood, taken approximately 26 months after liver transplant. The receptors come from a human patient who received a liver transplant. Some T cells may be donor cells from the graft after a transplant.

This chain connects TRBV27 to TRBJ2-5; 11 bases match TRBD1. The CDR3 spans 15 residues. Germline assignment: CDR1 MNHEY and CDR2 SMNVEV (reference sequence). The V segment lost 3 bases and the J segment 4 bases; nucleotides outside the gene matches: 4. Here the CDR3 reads CASSFTGTGGETQYF. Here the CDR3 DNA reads TGTGCCAGCAGTTTCACCGGGACAGGGGGAGAGACCCAGTACTTC.

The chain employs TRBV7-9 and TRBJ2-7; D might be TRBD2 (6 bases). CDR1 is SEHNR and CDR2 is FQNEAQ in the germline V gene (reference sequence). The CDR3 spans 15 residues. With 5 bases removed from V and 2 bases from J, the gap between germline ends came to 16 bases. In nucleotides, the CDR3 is TGTGCCAGCAGCCCAGCCCGGGGGACCGCCTACGAGCAGTACTTC. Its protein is CASSPARGTAYEQYF.

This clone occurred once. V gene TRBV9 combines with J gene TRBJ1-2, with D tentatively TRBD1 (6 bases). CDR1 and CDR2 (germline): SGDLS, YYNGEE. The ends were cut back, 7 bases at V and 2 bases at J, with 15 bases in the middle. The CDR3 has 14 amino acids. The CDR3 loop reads CASRGQGRNYGYTF. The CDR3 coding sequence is TGTGCCAGCCGGGGCCAGGGGAGGAACTATGGCTACACCTTC.

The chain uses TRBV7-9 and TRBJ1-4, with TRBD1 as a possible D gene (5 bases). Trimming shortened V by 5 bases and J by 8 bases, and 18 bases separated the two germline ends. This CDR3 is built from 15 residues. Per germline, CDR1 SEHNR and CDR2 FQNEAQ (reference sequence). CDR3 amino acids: CASSRGRRQYEKLFF. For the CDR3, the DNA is TGTGCCAGCAGCCGCGGGCGGCGACAGTACGAAAAACTGTTTTTT.

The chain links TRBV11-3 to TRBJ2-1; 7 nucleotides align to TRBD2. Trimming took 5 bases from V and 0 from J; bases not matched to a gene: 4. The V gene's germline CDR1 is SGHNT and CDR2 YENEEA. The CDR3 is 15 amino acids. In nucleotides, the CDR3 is TGTGCCAGCAGCGCCTCGGGGGGCTCCTACAATGAGCAGTTCTTC. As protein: CASSASGGSYNEQFF.

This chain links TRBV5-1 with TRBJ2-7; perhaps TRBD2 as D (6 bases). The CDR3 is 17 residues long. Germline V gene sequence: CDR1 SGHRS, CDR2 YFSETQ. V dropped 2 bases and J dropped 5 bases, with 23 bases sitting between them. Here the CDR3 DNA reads TGCGCCAGCAGCTTAACGACTAGTTTGGGGACTGGGGACGAGCAGTACTTC. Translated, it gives CASSLTTSLGTGDEQYF.

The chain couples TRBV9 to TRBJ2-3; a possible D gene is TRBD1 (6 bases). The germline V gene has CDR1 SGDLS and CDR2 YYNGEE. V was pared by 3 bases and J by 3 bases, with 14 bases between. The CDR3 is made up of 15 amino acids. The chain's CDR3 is CASSETQGGTDTQYF. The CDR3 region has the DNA TGTGCCAGCAGCGAGACTCAAGGGGGAACAGATACGCAGTATTTT.

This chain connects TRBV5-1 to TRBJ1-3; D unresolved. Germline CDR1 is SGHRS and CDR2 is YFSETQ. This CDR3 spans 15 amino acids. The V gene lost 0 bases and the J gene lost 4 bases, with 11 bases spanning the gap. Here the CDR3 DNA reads TGCGCCAGCAGCTTGGAAGGGCAGAGAGGAAACACCATATATTTT. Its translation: CASSLEGQRGNTIYF.

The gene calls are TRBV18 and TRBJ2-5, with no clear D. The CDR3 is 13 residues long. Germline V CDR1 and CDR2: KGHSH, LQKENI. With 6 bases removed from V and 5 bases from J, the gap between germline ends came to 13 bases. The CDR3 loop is CASSLDLRETQYF. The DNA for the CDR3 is TGTGCCAGCTCCCTTGACCTACGGGAGACCCAGTACTTC.

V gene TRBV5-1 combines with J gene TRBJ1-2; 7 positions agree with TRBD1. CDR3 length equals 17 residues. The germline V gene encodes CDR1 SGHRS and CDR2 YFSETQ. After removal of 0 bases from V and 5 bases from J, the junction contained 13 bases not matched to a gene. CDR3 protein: CASSLGPGTDQTYGYTF. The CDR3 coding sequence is TGCGCCAGCAGCTTGGGGCCCGGGACAGACCAGACTTATGGCTACACCTTC.

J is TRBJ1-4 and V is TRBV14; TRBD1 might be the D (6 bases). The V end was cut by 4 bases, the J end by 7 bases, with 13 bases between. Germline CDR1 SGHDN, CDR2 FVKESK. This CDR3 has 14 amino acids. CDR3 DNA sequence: TGTGCCAGCAGCCGAGGGGGATCATTTGAAAAACTGTTTTTT. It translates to CASSRGGSFEKLFF. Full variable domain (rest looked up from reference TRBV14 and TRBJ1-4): EAGVTQFPSHSVIEKGQTVTLRCDPISGHDNLYWYRRVMGKEIKFLLHFVKESKQDESGMPNNRFLAERTGGTYSTLKVQPAELEDSGVYFCASSRGGSFEKLFFGSGTQLSVL.

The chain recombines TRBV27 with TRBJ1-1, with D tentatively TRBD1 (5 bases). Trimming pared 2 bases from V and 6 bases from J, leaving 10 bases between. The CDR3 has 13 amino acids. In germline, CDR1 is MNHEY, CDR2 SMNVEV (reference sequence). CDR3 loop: CASSLKGSPEAFF. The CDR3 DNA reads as TGTGCCAGCAGTTTAAAGGGGAGCCCTGAAGCTTTCTTT.

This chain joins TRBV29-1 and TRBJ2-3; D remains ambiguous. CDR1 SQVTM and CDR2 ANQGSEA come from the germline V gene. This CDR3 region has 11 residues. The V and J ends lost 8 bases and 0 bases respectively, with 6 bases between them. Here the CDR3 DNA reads TGCAGCTCCAAGAGCACAGATACGCAGTATTTT. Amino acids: CSSKSTDTQYF.

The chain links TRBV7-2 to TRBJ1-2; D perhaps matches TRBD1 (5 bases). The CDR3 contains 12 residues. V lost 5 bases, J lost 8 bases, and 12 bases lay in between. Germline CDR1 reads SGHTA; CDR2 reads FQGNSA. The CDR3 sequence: CASSRTREGYTF. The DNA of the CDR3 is TGTGCCAGCAGCAGGACACGGGAGGGCTACACCTTC.

The CDR3: CASSLGSRETQYF. CDR3 nucleotides: TGCGCCAGCAGCTTGGGGTCGAGGGAGACCCAGTACTTC. The chain recombines TRBV5-1 with TRBJ2-5; D gene unclear. Deletions cut 0 bases from V and 5 bases from J, with 8 bases between. The CDR3 consists of 13 residues. The germline V gene encodes CDR1 SGHRS and CDR2 YFSETQ. The full variable domain, in which reference TRBV5-1 and TRBJ2-5 provide the parts outside the CDR3, is KAGVTQTPRYLIKTRGQQVTLSCSPISGHRSVSWYQQTPGQGLQFLFEYFSETQRNKGNFPGRFSGRQFSNSRSEMNVSTLELGDSALYLCASSLGSRETQYFGPGTRLLVL.

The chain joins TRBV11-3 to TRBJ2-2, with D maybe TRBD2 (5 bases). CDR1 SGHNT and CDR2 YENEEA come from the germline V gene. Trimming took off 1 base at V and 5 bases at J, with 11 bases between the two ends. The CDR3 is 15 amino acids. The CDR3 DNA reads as TGTGCCAGCAGCTTAGGACTATTTAGAACCGGGGAGCTGTTTTTT. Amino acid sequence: CASSLGLFRTGELFF.

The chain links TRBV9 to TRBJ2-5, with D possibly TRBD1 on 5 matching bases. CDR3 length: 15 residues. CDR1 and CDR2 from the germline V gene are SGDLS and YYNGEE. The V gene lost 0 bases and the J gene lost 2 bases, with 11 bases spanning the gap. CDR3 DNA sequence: TGTGCCAGCAGCGTAGAGGGGTGGCATCAAGAGACCCAGTACTTC. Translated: CASSVEGWHQETQYF.

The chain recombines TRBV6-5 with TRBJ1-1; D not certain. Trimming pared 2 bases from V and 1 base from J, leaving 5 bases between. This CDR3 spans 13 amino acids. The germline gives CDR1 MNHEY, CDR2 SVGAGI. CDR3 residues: CASSYAGNTEAFF. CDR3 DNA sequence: TGTGCCAGCAGTTACGCAGGGAACACTGAAGCTTTCTTT.

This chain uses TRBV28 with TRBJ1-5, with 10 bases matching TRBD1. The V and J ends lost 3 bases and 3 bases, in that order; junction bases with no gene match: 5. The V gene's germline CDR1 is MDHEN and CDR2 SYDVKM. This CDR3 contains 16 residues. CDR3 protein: CASSFGDRGPNQPQHF. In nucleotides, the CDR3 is TGTGCCAGCAGTTTCGGGGACAGGGGTCCCAATCAGCCCCAGCATTTT.

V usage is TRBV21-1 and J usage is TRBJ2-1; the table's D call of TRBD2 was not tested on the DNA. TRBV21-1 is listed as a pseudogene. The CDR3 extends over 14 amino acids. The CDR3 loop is CASSKGGPRNEQFF. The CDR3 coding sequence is TGTGCCAGCAGCAAAGGAGGGCCGAGGAATGAGCAGTTCTTC.

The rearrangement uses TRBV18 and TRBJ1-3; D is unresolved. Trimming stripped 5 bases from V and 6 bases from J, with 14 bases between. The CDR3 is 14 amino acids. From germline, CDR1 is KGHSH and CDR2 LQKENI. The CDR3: CASSLLRSENTIYF. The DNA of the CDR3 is TGTGCCAGCTCATTGCTTCGGAGCGAAAACACCATATATTTT.

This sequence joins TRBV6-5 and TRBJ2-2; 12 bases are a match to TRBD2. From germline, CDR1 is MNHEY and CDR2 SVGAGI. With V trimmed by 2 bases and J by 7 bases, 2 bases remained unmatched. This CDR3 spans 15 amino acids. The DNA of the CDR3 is TGTGCCAGCAGTTACCGGACTAGCGGGAACGGGGAGCTGTTTTTT. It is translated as CASSYRTSGNGELFF.

The CDR3 region has the DNA TGTGCCAGCAGCCCGGGACTAGCGGGATCGCTGTTCTTC. Residues: CASSPGLAGSLFF. V gene TRBV11-2 combines with J gene TRBJ2-1, with TRBD2 matching 13 bases. Germline V gene data show CDR1 as SGHAT and CDR2 as FQNNGV. The length of the CDR3 is 13 residues. With 5 bases clipped from V and 15 bases from J, the junction kept 7 bases outside the gene matches.

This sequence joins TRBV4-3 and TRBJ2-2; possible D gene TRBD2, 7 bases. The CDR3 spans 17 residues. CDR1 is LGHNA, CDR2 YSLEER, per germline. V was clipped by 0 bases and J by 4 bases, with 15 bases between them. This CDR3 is CASSQDLGGPGTGELFF. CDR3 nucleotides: TGCGCCAGCAGCCAAGATTTGGGGGGGCCGGGCACCGGGGAGCTGTTTTTT.

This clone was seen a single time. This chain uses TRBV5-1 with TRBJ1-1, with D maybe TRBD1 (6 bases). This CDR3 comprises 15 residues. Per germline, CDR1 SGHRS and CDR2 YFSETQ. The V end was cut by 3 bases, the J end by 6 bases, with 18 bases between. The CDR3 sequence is CASSSQRRGLAEAFF. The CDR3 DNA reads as TGCGCCAGCAGCTCCCAAAGGCGGGGGCTGGCTGAAGCTTTCTTT.

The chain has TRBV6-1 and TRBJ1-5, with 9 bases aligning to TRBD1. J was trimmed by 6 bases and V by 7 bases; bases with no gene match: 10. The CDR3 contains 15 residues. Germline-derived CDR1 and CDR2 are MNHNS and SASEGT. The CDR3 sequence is CASNHGTGFSQPQHF. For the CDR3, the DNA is TGTGCCAGCAATCACGGGACAGGGTTTAGTCAGCCCCAGCATTTT.

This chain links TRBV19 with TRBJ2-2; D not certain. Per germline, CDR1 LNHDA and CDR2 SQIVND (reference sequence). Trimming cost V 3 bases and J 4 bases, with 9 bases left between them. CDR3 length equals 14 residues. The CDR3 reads CASSIYTGTGELFF. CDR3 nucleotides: TGTGCCAGTAGTATTTACACGGGCACCGGGGAGCTGTTTTTT.

The CDR3 region is CASSVDQLLGRSEAFF. In DNA, the CDR3 is TGTGCCAGCAGCGTAGACCAACTGCTGGGGCGGTCTGAAGCTTTCTTT. This chain joins TRBV9 and TRBJ1-1, with D perhaps TRBD1 (5 bases). V was pared by 0 bases and J by 6 bases, with 18 bases between. The germline CDR1 and CDR2 sequences are SGDLS and YYNGEE. The CDR3 is 16 amino acids. Full variable domain (outside the CDR3, taken from reference TRBV9 and TRBJ1-1): DSGVTQTPKHLITATGQRVTLRCSPRSGDLSVYWYQQSLDQGLQFLIQYYNGEERAKGNILERFSAQQFPDLHSELNLSSLELGDSALYFCASSVDQLLGRSEAFFGQGTRLTVV.

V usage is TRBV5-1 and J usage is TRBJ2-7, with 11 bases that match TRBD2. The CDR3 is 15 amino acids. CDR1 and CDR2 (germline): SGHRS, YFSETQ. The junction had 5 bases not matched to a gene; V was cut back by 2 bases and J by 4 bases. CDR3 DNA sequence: TGCGCCAGCAGCTTAACTAGCGGGAGTATGTACGAGCAGTACTTC. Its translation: CASSLTSGSMYEQYF. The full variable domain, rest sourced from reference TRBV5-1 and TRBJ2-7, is KAGVTQTPRYLIKTRGQQVTLSCSPISGHRSVSWYQQTPGQGLQFLFEYFSETQRNKGNFPGRFSGRQFSNSRSEMNVSTLELGDSALYLCASSLTSGSMYEQYFGPGTRLTVT.